A selection of T cell receptor beta chains follows, all from one sample in a study of blood T cell repertoires in COVID-19. The protocol was immunoSEQ multiplex PCR, while the TCRdb copy is restricted to in-frame clones and leaves out a portion. The top ten hold around 12% of the sample, which has 250,000 to 350,000 clones, about 88% seen once. The sequenced sample consisted of peripheral blood. These receptors were taken from a woman between 55 and 75 years old with acute or convalescent COVID-19. Each CDR3 is given with its conserved first and last residue. The D gene is left open where the match is weak. The listing skips clone size in some rows; elsewhere it reads once, few, many or a size class.

>TRBJ2-1|16|TRBV9|TRBD1|-
TGTGCCAGCAGCGTAGCACCAGGGGGCCTATACAATGAGCAGTTCTTC
CASSVAPGGLYNEQFF
>TRBJ1-1|15|TRBV6-5|-|-
TGTGCCAGCAGTTATGATAACAGGAACGTCCAAGCGGCTTTCTTT
CASSYDNRNVQAAFF
>TRBJ2-1|17|TRBV7-9|TRBD2|-
TGTGCCAGCAGCTCAAACCCTAGCGGGGGGATTTACAATGAGCAGTTCTTC
CASSSNPSGGIYNEQFF
>TRBJ1-3|13|TRBV4-3|-|-
TGCGCCAGCAGCCAAGCAGTAACGAACACCATATATTTT
CASSQAVTNTIYF
>TRBJ2-3|16|TRBV28|TRBD2|-
TGTGCCAGCAGTGGAACTAGCGGGGGGGCCGGAGATACGCAGTATTTT
CASSGTSGGAGDTQYF
>TRBJ2-5|14|TRBV6-9|-|-
TGTGCCAGCAGTTCAAGGGGATTTACCGAGACCCAGTACTTC
CASSSRGFTETQYF
>TRBJ1-1|12|TRBV28|TRBD1|few
TGTGCCAGCGGGGACAGGGGATTTGAAGCTTTCTTT
CASGDRGFEAFF
>TRBJ2-3|15|TRBV7-3|-|-
TGTGCCAGCAGCTTTTCGGATGGCAGCGCAGATACGCAGTATTTT
CASSFSDGSADTQYF
>TRBJ1-1|14|TRBV3-1/TRBV3-2|-|-
TGTGCCAGCAGACCCGGTTCATATGGCACTGAAGCTTTCTTT
CASRPGSYGTEAFF
>TRBJ1-1|14|TRBV19|-|-
TGTGCCACTCACGGGGGGCTTTTGGGCACTGAAGCTTTCTTT
CATHGGLLGTEAFF
>TRBJ1-6|16|TRBV5-1|TRBD1|-
TGCGCCAGCAGCTTGGATGGGACAGGTTATAATTCACCCCTCCACTTT
CASSLDGTGYNSPLHF
>TRBJ2-1|12|TRBV6-4|-|-
TGTGCCAGCAGTGATGGTAGTGCCCAGCAGTTCTTC
CASSDGSAQQFF
>TRBJ2-7|16|TRBV19|TRBD1|-
TGTGCCAGTAGTACCATTCCGGGACAGGGTGTCCACGAGCAGTACTTC
CASSTIPGQGVHEQYF
>TRBJ2-3|13|TRBV5-6|TRBD1|-
TGTGCCAGCAGCGGGACAGGAACAGATACGCAGTATTTT
CASSGTGTDTQYF
>TRBJ2-7|15|TRBV30|-|-
TGTGCCTGGGATATGGGGGGTGCTAGTCACTACGAGCAGTACTTC
CAWDMGGASHYEQYF
>TRBJ2-7|13|TRBV7-6|-|-
TGTGCCAGCAGCCCGGGGGAGGCCTACGAGCAGTACTTC
CASSPGEAYEQYF
>TRBJ2-1|17|TRBV4-3|TRBD2|-
TGCGCCAGCAGCCAAGATATGGTGGGACTAGCGTTAAATGAGCAGTTCTTC
CASSQDMVGLALNEQFF
>TRBJ2-7|14|TRBV6-5|TRBD1|-
TGTGCCAGCGGAGGGGGGACAGGGAGCTACGAGCAGTACTTC
CASGGGTGSYEQYF
>TRBJ1-4|19|TRBV7-9|TRBD1|-
TGTGCCAGCACAAGGGAGGCCGTGGAGTTGGGACAGGTCTGGGAAAAACTGTTTTTT
CASTREAVELGQVWEKLFF
>TRBJ2-1|12|TRBV2|-|-
TGTGCCAGCAGTAGCCAGGGCAATGAGCAGTTCTTC
CASSSQGNEQFF
>TRBJ1-1|14|TRBV29-1|TRBD1|-
TGCAGCGTCGGGACAGGGGGCGCAGGCACTGAAGCTTTCTTT
CSVGTGGAGTEAFF
>TRBJ2-2|16|TRBV19|-|-
TGTGCCAGTAGCCGCCTCAGCGGAATGGGCACCGGGGAGCTGTTTTTT
CASSRLSGMGTGELFF
>TRBJ2-7|11|TRBV28|-|-
TGTGCCAGCCAGTTTATATTCCTGCAGTACTTC
CASQFIFLQYF
>TRBJ1-1|16|TRBV6-5|TRBD1|-
TGTGCCAGCAGTTACGCCGGACAGGGGGCAGCAACTGAAGCTTTCTTT
CASSYAGQGAATEAFF
>TRBJ1-6|14|TRBV27|-|-
TGTGCCAGCAGTCCCCCGGGGGTAAGGACACCCCTCCACTTT
CASSPPGVRTPLHF
>TRBJ1-1|14|TRBV6-4|-|-
TGTGCCAGCAGCCCAGACAGATCGAACACTGAAGCTTTCTTT
CASSPDRSNTEAFF
>TRBJ2-7|12|TRBV28|TRBD1|-
TGTGCCGAGGGACAGGGGAGTTACGAGCAGTACTTC
CAEGQGSYEQYF
>TRBJ2-7|19|TRBV6-1|TRBD1|-
TGTGCCAGCAGTGTACCACCGGGACAGGGACGTCCGGGCTTATACGAGCAGTACTTC
CASSVPPGQGRPGLYEQYF
>TRBJ2-2|15|TRBV29-1|-|-
TGCAGCGTTGAACGGGTACGGGAAAACACCGGGGAGCTGTTTTTT
CSVERVRENTGELFF
>TRBJ1-2|15|TRBV27|-|-
TGTGCCAGCAGTTTATCGATTGTCCCTGGGAGGGGCTACACCTTC
CASSLSIVPGRGYTF
>TRBJ2-5|13|TRBV5-1|-|-
TGCGCCAGCAGCTTCCAGTACCAAGAGACCCAGTACTTC
CASSFQYQETQYF